Sequencing of this T cell receptor beta chain was carried out in a study of cytomegalovirus exposure and HLA in healthy donors. These donors, healthy bone marrow donors, were studied. 60 Vbeta and 13 Jbeta primers were used in PCR. Measured with immunoSEQ multiplex PCR; TCRdb has only the in-frame clones, and not every one. The sample contains 100,000 to 150,000 clones, roughly 80% of which appear only once. V was clipped by 1 base and J by 2 bases, with 15 bases between them. The V gene's germline CDR1 is SGHRS and CDR2 YFSETQ. The CDR3 covers 16 residues. The chain is built from TRBV5-1 and TRBJ2-5; D might be TRBD1 (5 bases). Material: PBMCs. The clonotype comes from a man between 18 and 35 years old in good health and CMV-seropositive. The CDR3 sequence is CASSLFGQSQQETQYF. The CDR3 nucleotides are TGCGCCAGCAGCTTGTTTGGACAAAGTCAGCAAGAGACCCAGTACTTC.